The sequence of this T cell receptor (beta chain) was determined in a study of control samples from healthy donors and cancer patients. Sequenced by immunoSEQ multiplex PCR; TCRdb stores in-frame clones only, minus some. Of around 250,000 clones listed, 82% are singletons. Germline CDR1 and CDR2: SGHRS and YFSETQ. This CDR3 region has 15 residues. Trimming took 4 bases from V and 4 from J, leaving 17 bases between them. The sequenced material came from PBMCs. V is TRBV5-1 and J is TRBJ1-1; perhaps TRBD1 as D (6 bases). This receptor was identified in an older woman with lung cancer. CDR3 loop: CASSNQGGDATEAFF. As DNA, the CDR3 is TGCGCCAGCAGCAACCAAGGGGGGGATGCCACTGAAGCTTTCTTT. Looking up the rest from reference TRBV5-1 and TRBJ1-1 gives the full variable domain: KAGVTQTPRYLIKTRGQQVTLSCSPISGHRSVSWYQQTPGQGLQFLFEYFSETQRNKGNFPGRFSGRQFSNSRSEMNVSTLELGDSALYLCASSNQGGDATEAFFGQGTRLTVV.